What follows are 25 T cell receptor beta chains derived from one specimen sequenced in a study of tumor-infiltrating lymphocytes in primary liver carcinoma. Co-extracted RNA and DNA came from roughly 20-30 mg of unsorted bulk tissue. TCR beta cDNA was prepared out of around 460 ng total RNA by means of a constant-region primer. Construction of TCR beta libraries relied on three successive nested multiplex PCR rounds employing slightly modified ARM-PCR. A C-beta reverse primer and TRBV1-TRBV30 forward primers served in each of the first two PCR rounds, at around 10 cycles apiece. TCRdb re-derived calls from the multiplex PCR reads in MiXCR, one entry per CDR3 protein. The sample lists about 74,000 distinct CDR3 sequences, almost 70% seen once, with approximately 30% in the top ten. The material sequenced was liver tumor tissue from sampling region 4. Subset here: tumor region T4, right-lateral pole. Receptors originate from a man aged 35 to 55 with primary liver carcinoma and hepatitis B virus infection.

This clonotype has only a few counts. This may be a read error, as it is one base from a much larger clone. The chain couples TRBV5-6 to TRBJ2-5; 8 bases line up with TRBD1. The CDR3 runs to 14 residues. The germline V gene has CDR1 SGHDT and CDR2 YYEEEE. The CDR3 here is CASNLTGVGETQYF. In DNA form, the CDR3 reads TGTGCCAGCAACTTGACAGGGGTGGGAGAGACCCAGTACTTC.

The chain couples TRBV20-1 to TRBJ2-5, with D hard to call. The V end lost 1 base, the J end lost 10 bases, and 22 bases lay between the germline ends. Germline V gene sequence: CDR1 DFQATT, CDR2 SNEGSKA (reference sequence). The CDR3 covers 15 residues. The CDR3 region has the DNA TGCAGTGCTAGAGGCCCTTACGAATATTCTGAGGTCCAGTACTTC. Translated: CSARGPYEYSEVQYF.

Points on this clonotype: At one boundary the junction diverges from the germline segment, which might be a read error. The chain couples TRBV10-3 to TRBJ2-7; the match to TRBD2 covers 11 bases. The CDR3 loop spans 14 amino acids. CDR1 and CDR2 from the germline V gene are ENHRY and SYGVKD. CDR3 in amino acids: CAISRTSGLYEHYF. CDR3 DNA: TGTGCCATCAGTCGGACTAGCGGGCTATATGAGCATTACTTC.

This CDR3 is CASCNSSTSGKGGGFF. CDR3 DNA: TGTGCCAGCTGCAACTCTTCGACTAGCGGGAAGGGAGGCGGGTTCTTC. The V gene is TRBV11-2, the J gene TRBJ2-1; 11 bases map to TRBD2. The CDR3 spans 16 residues. The germline V gene has CDR1 SGHAT and CDR2 FQNNGV. The V segment lost 8 bases and the J segment 15 bases; nucleotides outside the gene matches: 21.

The chain links TRBV11-2 to TRBJ2-1; no firm D call. The V gene lost 10 bases and the J gene lost 6 bases, with 22 bases spanning the gap. The CDR3 sequence is 15 residues long. Per the germline V gene, CDR1 is SGHAT and CDR2 is FQNNGV. DNA of the CDR3: TGTGCCACCGGGCATGACCAGCCATCATGCAATGAGCAGTTCTTC. Translated, it gives CATGHDQPSCNEQFF.

Notes on this clonotype: Germline and junction disagree at one end, which may indicate a read error. This chain uses TRBV4-2 with TRBJ2-7; D is unresolved. Per germline, CDR1 LGHNA and CDR2 YNFKEQ. This CDR3 spans 14 amino acids. Here the CDR3 reads CASSQGSTGYEQYF. In DNA form, the CDR3 reads TGTGCCAGCAGCCAAGGAAGTACCGGGTACGAGCAGTATTTC.

Worth noting for this clonotype: A junction end diverges from the germline sequence, so it may reflect a read error. The chain has TRBV11-3 and TRBJ2-1; tentative D call: TRBD1 (7 bases). The J call may not be correct, given that the DNA end is closer to TRBJ2-7. This CDR3 region has 14 residues. The germline V gene encodes CDR1 SGHNT and CDR2 YENEEA. CDR3 coding DNA: TGTGCCAACAGCTCGGCAGGGGGGCGGAATGAGCAGTACTTC. Translation gives CANSSAGGRNEQYF.

V is TRBV11-2 and J is TRBJ2-7; the match to TRBD1 covers 8 bases. The CDR3 is 15 amino acids. The germline V gene encodes CDR1 SGHAT and CDR2 FQNNGV. The DNA for the CDR3 is TGTGTCAGTAGCTCTACAGGGGGTCGGAGGTACGAGCAGTACTTC. Translating it yields CVSSSTGGRRYEQYF.

At least ten counts were recorded for this clonotype. The chain combines TRBV24-1 with TRBJ1-5; a possible D gene is TRBD1 (5 bases). The CDR3 sequence is 17 residues long. The V gene lost 3 bases and the J gene lost 3 bases, with 17 bases spanning the gap. Germline CDR1 KGHDR, CDR2 SFDVKD. This CDR3 reads CATSDGNKGLTNQPQHF. The DNA for the CDR3 is TGTGCCACCAGTGATGGCAACAAGGGACTTACCAATCAGCCCCAGCATTTT.

Comment on this clonotype: Mismatch with germline at one junction end may stem from a read error. The V and J genes are TRBV29-1 and TRBJ2-2, with D perhaps given as TRBD1 or TRBD2 (6 bases each). The CDR3 has 14 amino acids. Germline V gives CDR1 SQVTM, CDR2 ANQGSEA. For the CDR3, the DNA is TGCAGCGTTGAGACCATGCGGGACACCGGGGAGTTGTTTTTT. It is translated as CSVETMRDTGELFF.

In this sample, this clonotype turned up many times. The rearrangement uses TRBV6-5 and TRBJ2-1; D not certain. Deletions cut 3 bases from V and 4 bases from J, with 10 bases between. The CDR3 has 14 residues. In germline, CDR1 is MNHEY, CDR2 SVGAGI. The CDR3 nucleotides are TGTGCCAGCAGTTATGGGTATGATTACAATGAGCAGTTCTTC. Translated: CASSYGYDYNEQFF.

The V call is TRBV14, the J call TRBJ2-1, with 7 bases identical to TRBD2. The CDR3 consists of 16 residues. The germline gives CDR1 SGHDN, CDR2 FVKESK. V lost 4 bases and J lost 8; bases outside the gene matches: 14. CDR3: CASSPPGLTGEHEQFF. The DNA for the CDR3 is TGTGCCAGCAGCCCTCCGGGACTAACGGGAGAACATGAGCAGTTCTTC. The full variable domain, with the rest looked up from reference TRBV14 and TRBJ2-1, is EAGVTQFPSHSVIEKGQTVTLRCDPISGHDNLYWYRRVMGKEIKFLLHFVKESKQDESGMPNNRFLAERTGGTYSTLKVQPAELEDSGVYFCASSPPGLTGEHEQFFGPGTRLTVL.

Points on this clonotype: The CDR3 does not close with the conserved phenylalanine or tryptophan, likely indicating a read error. The chain couples TRBV6-2 or TRBV6-3 to TRBJ2-7, with D perhaps matching TRBD1 or TRBD2 (5 bases each). This CDR3 region has 13 residues. The V gene's germline CDR1 is MNHEY and CDR2 SVGEGT. The CDR3: CANSSAGAYEQYI. The CDR3 DNA is TGTGCCAACAGTTCGGCCGGGGCGTACGAGCAGTACATC.

The chain employs TRBV6-5 and TRBJ2-7, with D maybe TRBD2 (6 bases). The CDR3 sequence is 14 residues long. Germline-derived CDR1 and CDR2 are MNHEY and SVGAGI. The ends were cut back, 8 bases at V and 7 bases at J, with 21 bases in the middle. The CDR3 region is CASSPNRLGTEQYF. In DNA, the CDR3 is TGTGCCAGCTCGCCCAACCGCCTGGGGACTGAGCAGTACTTC.

The V call is TRBV12-3 or TRBV12-4, the J call TRBJ1-1, with a possible D match to TRBD1 (5 bases). The V and J ends lost 8 bases and 4 bases respectively, with 17 bases between them. The CDR3 loop spans 14 amino acids. CDR3 in amino acids: CASAQGALGTEAFF. In DNA, the CDR3 is TGTGCCAGCGCCCAGGGAGCTCTCGGCACTGAAGCTTTCTTT.

This clonotype was seen only once. This chain joins TRBV11-2 and TRBJ2-1, with D possibly being TRBD2 (7 bases). Between the trimmed V and J ends, which lost 2 bases and 7 bases, there was a span of 18 bases. The germline gives CDR1 SGHAT, CDR2 FQNNGV. The CDR3 contains 16 residues. The CDR3 DNA is TGTGCCAGCAGCTTATCGGCTGGGAGGGGGGTTAATGAGCAGTTCTTC. It encodes CASSLSAGRGVNEQFF.

In the case of this clonotype: One end of the junction is discordant with germline, which a read error may explain. The CDR3: CPSSFRSGSSTNTQYF. The CDR3 DNA sequence: TGTCCCAGCAGTTTTAGGAGCGGTTCTAGCACAAATACGCAGTATTTT. The chain combines TRBV12-3 or TRBV12-4 with TRBJ2-3, with D perhaps TRBD2 (5 bases). The CDR3 is 16 residues long.

Comment on this clonotype: The junction departs from the called germline gene at one end, perhaps through a read error. The chain recombines TRBV7-9 with TRBJ2-1; 7 nucleotides line up with TRBD2. The CDR3 is 17 amino acids. Germline CDR1 is SEHNR and CDR2 is FQNEAQ (reference sequence). In DNA, the CDR3 is TGTGCCATCAGCTTAGCGCTGGGCGGGAGCTCCTACGATGAGCAGTTCTTC. This translates into CAISLALGGSSYDEQFF.

This clonotype came up a few times. A much larger clone is a single base away; this may be a read error. The chain uses TRBV2 and TRBJ2-5, with TRBD2 as a possible D gene (5 bases). In germline, CDR1 is SNHLY, CDR2 FYNNEI. This CDR3 contains 15 residues. The CDR3 DNA reads TGTGCCAGCAGTGGAACTGAGGGCCTCGGAGAGGCCCAGTACTTC. Its translation: CASSGTEGLGEAQYF.

V is TRBV25-1 and J is TRBJ2-2; 11 nucleotides agree with TRBD2. This CDR3 has 16 amino acids. The germline gives CDR1 MGHDK, CDR2 SYGVNS. V lost 7 bases and J lost 6; bases outside the gene matches: 10. The CDR3, as DNA: TGTGCCAGCAAAGGAATAGCGGGAGGGAATGCCGGGGAGCTGTTTTTT. Translation gives CASKGIAGGNAGELFF. The whole variable domain, remainder taken from reference TRBV25-1 and TRBJ2-2, is EADIYQTPRYLVIGTGKKITLECSQTMGHDKMYWYQQDPGMELHLIHYSYGVNSTEKGDLSSESTVSRIRTEHFPLTLESARPSHTSQYLCASKGIAGGNAGELFFGEGSRLTVL.

Regarding this clonotype: The junction differs from germline at one of its ends, possibly a read error. J is TRBJ2-5 and V is TRBV29-1, with 9 bases lining up with TRBD2. Germline CDR1 reads SQVTM; CDR2 reads ANQGSEA. The CDR3 loop spans 12 amino acids. The CDR3 region has the DNA TGCAGCGTGCGGGGGGGAGGAGAGACCAAGTACTTT. Translation gives CSVRGGGETKYF.

This clonotype was detected ten times or more. V is TRBV4-1 and J is TRBJ2-5, with 13 nucleotides matching TRBD2. This CDR3 has 16 amino acids. V was pared by 1 base and J by 4 bases, with 3 bases of the junction left unmatched. Per germline, CDR1 MGHRA and CDR2 YSYEKL. CDR3 bases: TGCGCCAGCAGCCAAGGGACTAGCGGGAGAGGAGAGACCCAGTACTTC. Residues: CASSQGTSGRGETQYF.

A word on this clonotype: The conserved final phenylalanine or tryptophan is absent from the CDR3, which likely points to a read error. Because the CDR3's place on the DNA is in doubt, the DNA is left out and the CDR3 is given as listed by TCRdb. The J gene is TRBJ1-3, the V gene TRBV12-3 or TRBV12-4; TRBD1 is taken as the D call from the table, unchecked against the DNA. The CDR3 spans 14 amino acids, including both terminal residues. CDR3 sequence reads: CASNPTGTGGTKYY.

Sample share makes this clonotype medium-sized. The chain couples TRBV4-2 to TRBJ2-7; 13 bases agree with TRBD2. With V trimmed by 5 bases and J by 0 bases, 4 bases remained unmatched. CDR1 LGHNA and CDR2 YNFKEQ come from the germline V gene. The CDR3 sequence is 16 residues long. The CDR3 coding sequence is TGTGCCAGCAGCGAACTAGCGGGAGGGTCCTCCTACGAGCAGTACTTC. Encoded protein: CASSELAGGSSYEQYF.

The table lists this clonotype with a few counts. A much larger clonotype is one base distant, so this may be a read error. This chain links TRBV10-1 with TRBJ2-1; possibly TRBD1 or TRBD2 for D (7 bases each). V was pared by 9 bases and J by 12 bases, with 24 bases between. This CDR3 is built from 14 residues. CDR1 is WNHNN and CDR2 is SYGVQD in the germline V gene (reference sequence). The CDR3 region has the DNA TGCGCCAGGCAGGGGGGGGGTAGGGGCGGCCGGCAGTTCTTC. Protein sequence: CARQGGGRGGRQFF.